One sample yielded the 28 T cell receptor beta chains listed below, sequenced in a study of T-cell reconstitution after alpha-beta-depleted transplantation in children. During its preparation, the TCRbeta library received unique molecular identifiers. TCRdb analysed the PCR reads with MiXCR anew, one entry per CDR3 protein. In the table there are fewer than 550,000 distinct CDR3 sequences, over 10% of which are singletons. The sample in question was PBMCs, mostly from graft donor cells, obtained 180 days after TCRalphabeta/CD19-depleted stem cell transplant. Receptor source: a female patient aged 2-9 years who had a stem cell transplant for aplastic anemia, so the T cells may come from the graft donor.

The rearrangement joins TRBV10-3 to TRBJ1-5; TRBD1 matches 7 bases. Trimming cost V 6 bases and J 2 bases; bases outside gene matches: 4. Per the germline V gene, CDR1 is ENHRY and CDR2 is SYGVKD. This CDR3 has 14 residues. The CDR3 reads CAISPGGRNQPQHF. In DNA form, the CDR3 reads TGTGCCATCAGCCCAGGGGGGCGCAATCAGCCCCAGCATTTT.

This clonotype was seen more than once but under ten times. The V gene is TRBV3-1, the J gene TRBJ2-7, with D perhaps TRBD2 (5 bases). The CDR3 runs to 15 residues. The V end lost 3 bases, the J end lost 1 base, and 13 bases lay between the germline ends. The germline CDR1 and CDR2 sequences are LGHDT and YNNKEL (reference sequence). The CDR3 loop is CASSHDGLPSYEQYV. The CDR3 region has the DNA TGTGCCAGCAGCCATGACGGACTCCCGTCCTACGAGCAGTACGTC.

This clonotype was recorded a few times. V and J are TRBV18 and TRBJ2-1; D not certain. V lost 3 bases and J 3 bases, leaving 12 bases between the germline ends. The CDR3 is made up of 15 amino acids. CDR1 is KGHSH and CDR2 is LQKENI in the germline V gene. Written as DNA, the CDR3 is TGTGCCAGCTCACCTGTTCCCGACCGCTACAATGAGCAGTTCTTC. Its protein product is CASSPVPDRYNEQFF.

This clonotype was found a few times. The chain is built from TRBV6-2 or TRBV6-3 and TRBJ2-2; D is possibly TRBD1 (5 bases). Germline CDR1 is MNHEY and CDR2 is SVGEGT. V was trimmed by 4 bases and J by 6 bases, leaving 30 bases between them. CDR3 size: 20 residues. The CDR3 is CASSFHPPRSDTPWSGELFF. CDR3 bases: TGTGCCAGCAGTTTCCACCCTCCCCGGTCGGACACCCCATGGTCCGGGGAGCTGTTTTTT.

This clonotype was counted many times. V usage is TRBV5-1 and J usage is TRBJ2-6, with D perhaps TRBD1 or TRBD2 (5 bases each). Germline V gene data show CDR1 as SGHRS and CDR2 as YFSETQ. V was pared by 1 base and J by 6 bases, with 8 bases between. The CDR3 has 14 residues. CDR3 loop: CASSLPGPANVLTF. In DNA form, the CDR3 reads TGCGCCAGCAGCTTGCCGGGGCCGGCCAACGTCCTGACTTTC.

The chain joins TRBV20-1 to TRBJ2-7; 12 bases are shared with TRBD2. CDR3 length: 14 residues. Germline CDR1 DFQATT, CDR2 SNEGSKA (reference sequence). The V gene end was trimmed by 2 bases and the J gene end by 5 bases; junction bases not matched to a gene: 4. CDR3 DNA sequence: TGCAGTGCTAGAAGCGGACTAGCGGGAAACGAGCAGTACGTC. It yields the protein CSARSGLAGNEQYV.

This clonotype has more than one count but fewer than ten. The V gene is TRBV29-1, the J gene TRBJ1-3, with D hard to call. Germline CDR1 is SQVTM and CDR2 is ANQGSEA. Between the trimmed V and J ends, which lost 5 bases and 2 bases, there was a span of 10 bases. CDR3 length equals 13 residues. CDR3 residues: CSVRWGAGNTIYF. DNA of the CDR3: TGCAGCGTTAGGTGGGGAGCTGGAAACACCATATATTTT.

This clonotype came up a few times. This chain joins TRBV7-8 and TRBJ1-1; D is uncertain. This CDR3 region has 16 residues. Trimming shortened V by 1 base and J by 5 bases, and 17 bases separated the two germline ends. Germline V gene sequence: CDR1 SGHVS, CDR2 FQNEAQ. CDR3 protein: CASSLVLAVELTEAFF. Written as DNA, the CDR3 is TGTGCCAGCAGCTTAGTTCTCGCCGTAGAACTAACTGAAGCTTTCTTT.

The sample holds a few counts of this clonotype. The rearrangement links TRBV15 to TRBJ2-5; D gene uncertain. V lost 0 bases and J lost 3, with 11 bases in between. The CDR3 contains 15 residues. CDR1 LNHNV and CDR2 YYDKDF come from the germline V gene (reference sequence). The CDR3 region has the DNA TGTGCCACCAGCAGAGATCAGGCTTGGGAAGAGACCCAGTACTTC. Translation gives CATSRDQAWEETQYF. The variable domain in full, with the rest retrieved from reference TRBV15 and TRBJ2-5, is DAMVIQNPRYQVTQFGKPVTLSCSQTLNHNVMYWYQQKSSQAPKLLFHYYDKDFNNEADTPDNFQSRRPNTSFCFLDIRSPGLGDTAMYLCATSRDQAWEETQYFGPGTRLLVL.

This clonotype turned up a few times. The chain uses TRBV12-3 or TRBV12-4 and TRBJ2-7; 7 bases are shared with TRBD2. The CDR3 covers 16 residues. Losses at the gene ends were 3 bases for V and 0 bases for J; bases not matched to a gene: 8. The CDR3 DNA is TGTGCCAGCAGTTTTAGCGGGTGGTATGACTCCTACGAGCAGTACTTC. Translated: CASSFSGWYDSYEQYF.

This clonotype has only a few counts. The chain uses TRBV28 and TRBJ2-1; 8 bases line up with TRBD2. This CDR3 comprises 15 residues. Per the germline V gene, CDR1 is MDHEN and CDR2 is SYDVKM. V was pared by 2 bases and J by 15 bases, with 15 bases of the junction left unmatched. The CDR3 sequence: CASSLTREGGSSLFF. The CDR3 nucleotides are TGTGCCAGCAGTTTAACTCGGGAGGGAGGATCATCGTTGTTCTTC.

The rearrangement uses TRBV7-8 and TRBJ2-7, with D tentatively TRBD1 or TRBD2 (5 bases each). CDR1 and CDR2 from the germline V gene are SGHVS and FQNEAQ. This CDR3 contains 16 residues. Deletions cut 5 bases from V and 2 bases from J, with 19 bases between. This CDR3 reads CASSPGSGRTTYEQYF. The CDR3 bases are TGTGCCAGCAGCCCAGGGTCGGGGCGGACCACCTACGAGCAGTACTTC.

This chain links TRBV12-3 or TRBV12-4 with TRBJ2-5; no reliable D call. V shed 5 bases and J shed 7 bases, with 17 bases lying between them. The CDR3 extends over 14 amino acids. In nucleotides, the CDR3 is TGTGCCAGCAGTGAATCCGGGCCGAAAGGGACCCAGTACTTC. It is translated as CASSESGPKGTQYF.

This clonotype was picked up a small number of times. This sequence joins TRBV9 and TRBJ1-1; 7 bases line up with TRBD1. V lost 0 bases and J lost 2; bases outside the gene matches: 4. Per germline, CDR1 SGDLS and CDR2 YYNGEE. There are 15 residues in the CDR3. The chain's CDR3 is CASSVGDRPNTEAFF. The CDR3, as DNA: TGTGCCAGCAGCGTAGGGGACAGACCAAACACTGAAGCTTTCTTT.

This clonotype came up a few times. V gene TRBV12-3 or TRBV12-4 combines with J gene TRBJ2-3, with no clear D. V was pared by 7 bases and J by 7 bases, with 12 bases between. The CDR3 contains 12 residues. CDR3 protein: CASTLRGYTQYF. The CDR3 DNA follows: TGTGCCAGCACCCTCCGAGGTTATACGCAGTATTTT.

The chain links TRBV12-3 or TRBV12-4 to TRBJ1-1, with a tentative D call TRBD1 (5 bases). Trimming left V 3 bases short and J 5 bases short, with 13 bases between. The CDR3 covers 14 residues. CDR3 sequence (DNA): TGTGCCAGCAGTTTGATTTCTGGGGGAACTGAAGCTTTCTTT. Its protein product is CASSLISGGTEAFF.

This clonotype came up many times. The V gene is TRBV20-1, the J gene TRBJ1-5; 7 bases are shared with TRBD1. The V gene's germline CDR1 is DFQATT and CDR2 SNEGSKA (reference sequence). There are 16 residues in the CDR3. Trimming cost V 0 bases and J 4 bases; bases outside gene matches: 9. CDR3: CSAREGSRGSNQPQHF. The DNA for the CDR3 is TGCAGTGCTAGAGAGGGTTCCAGGGGGTCGAATCAGCCCCAGCATTTT.

This clonotype has more than one count but fewer than ten. The chain has TRBV11-2 and TRBJ2-1, with 7 positions matching TRBD2. Germline V CDR1 and CDR2: SGHAT, FQNNGV. Unmatched junction bases numbered 9, after V lost 1 base and J lost 6 bases. The CDR3 covers 16 residues. The CDR3 reads CASSLGGGWFRNEQFF. In nucleotides, the CDR3 is TGTGCCAGCAGCTTAGGGGGGGGATGGTTCCGCAATGAGCAGTTCTTC. The full variable domain, in which reference TRBV11-2 and TRBJ2-1 provide the parts outside the CDR3, is EAGVAQSPRYKIIEKRQSVAFWCNPISGHATLYWYQQILGQGPKLLIQFQNNGVVDDSQLPKDRFSAERLKGVDSTLKIQPAKLEDSAVYLCASSLGGGWFRNEQFFGPGTRLTVL.

The V call is TRBV20-1, the J call TRBJ1-1; D is unresolved. The CDR3 extends over 14 amino acids. Trimming left V 6 bases short and J 0 bases short, with 14 bases between. Germline V gives CDR1 DFQATT, CDR2 SNEGSKA (reference sequence). CDR3 coding DNA: TGCAGTGCACCCCCGGCCGGCATGAACACTGAAGCTTTCTTT. Residues: CSAPPAGMNTEAFF.

Comments on this clonotype: One end of the junction fails to match germline, which may point to a read error. The V gene is TRBV5-6, the J gene TRBJ2-3; no reliable D call. The germline CDR1 and CDR2 sequences are SGHDT and YYEEEE. The CDR3 extends over 15 amino acids. CDR3: CAISPGLSGTDTQYF. The CDR3 DNA reads TGTGCCATCAGCCCCGGGCTTTCCGGCACAGATACGCAGTATTTT. Based on the CDR3 plus reference TRBV5-6 and TRBJ2-3, the full variable domain is DAGVTQSPTHLIKTRGQQVTLRCSPKSGHDTVSWYQQALGQGPQFIFQYYEEEERQRGNFPDRFSGHQFPNYSSELNVNALLLGDSALYLCAISPGLSGTDTQYFGPGTRLTVL.

This chain connects TRBV12-3 or TRBV12-4 to TRBJ1-2; D is uncertain. The CDR3 consists of 15 residues. V was cut by 2 bases and J by 3 bases, with 13 bases left in between. CDR3 residues: CASSLTSAGHYGYTF. The CDR3 DNA is TGTGCCAGCAGTTTAACGTCCGCGGGCCACTATGGCTACACCTTC.

V usage is TRBV28 and J usage is TRBJ1-3; D perhaps matches TRBD1 (5 bases). Germline V gene lookup returns CDR1 MDHEN and CDR2 SYDVKM. The CDR3 length is 16 residues. Trimming removed 5 bases from V and 0 bases from J, with 14 bases in between. The CDR3 DNA reads TGTGCCAGCAGTCTTTCGGGGCCCAACTCTGGAAACACCATATATTTT. Amino acid sequence: CASSLSGPNSGNTIYF.

This clonotype appeared many times. The genes are TRBV12-3 or TRBV12-4 and TRBJ2-7, with D maybe TRBD1 (5 bases). Trimming pared 7 bases from V and 3 bases from J, leaving 13 bases between. The CDR3 length is 13 residues. CDR3 region: CASTQAGFYEQYF. The CDR3 DNA sequence: TGTGCCAGCACACAGGCCGGGTTCTACGAGCAGTACTTC.

The rearrangement joins TRBV7-2 to TRBJ2-1; weak D call: TRBD2 (7 bases). The V end lost 4 bases, the J end lost 2 bases, and 12 bases lay between the germline ends. CDR3 length equals 15 residues. Germline loops: CDR1 SGHTA, CDR2 FQGNSA. The CDR3 is CASSSAGAPYNEQFF. CDR3 in DNA: TGTGCCAGCAGCTCGGCGGGGGCCCCCTACAATGAGCAGTTCTTC.

This clonotype appeared a few times. The chain has TRBV7-2 and TRBJ2-1; D may match TRBD1 or TRBD2 (5 bases each). V lost 4 bases and J lost 0, with 10 bases in between. Germline CDR1 SGHTA, CDR2 FQGNSA. The CDR3 is made up of 15 amino acids. For the CDR3, the DNA is TGTGCCAGCAGCTGGGACCTCGGCTCCTACAATGAGCAGTTCTTC. This encodes CASSWDLGSYNEQFF.

The sample holds a few counts of this clonotype. This chain joins TRBV14 and TRBJ1-1; D gene ambiguous. V was shortened by 2 bases and J by 6 bases, with 7 bases between the two germline ends. Per germline, CDR1 SGHDN and CDR2 FVKESK. The CDR3 extends over 12 amino acids. CDR3 coding DNA: TGTGCCAGCAGCCAAACCGGCTCTGAAGCTTTCTTT. It is translated as CASSQTGSEAFF.

This clonotype has more than one count but fewer than ten. CDR3 loop: CATSDLAGFYGYTF. Written as DNA, the CDR3 is TGTGCCACCAGTGATTTGGCCGGGTTCTATGGCTACACCTTC. J is TRBJ1-2 and V is TRBV24-1, with D uncertain. Between the trimmed V and J ends, which lost 0 bases and 4 bases, there was a span of 8 bases. This CDR3 contains 14 residues. The germline CDR1 and CDR2 sequences are KGHDR and SFDVKD.

The rearrangement links TRBV4-3 to TRBJ2-1; D remains ambiguous. CDR3 length equals 16 residues. CDR1 and CDR2 from the germline V gene are LGHNA and YSLEER. Trimming stripped 0 bases from V and 2 bases from J, with 11 bases between. CDR3 coding DNA: TGCGCCAGCAGCCAAGAAGCCAGGCCTCCCTACAATGAGCAGTTCTTC. It codes for CASSQEARPPYNEQFF.